The 27 T cell receptor beta chains given below trace back to one sample, sequenced in a study of shared clonotypes between healthy human individuals. Using immunoSEQ multiplex PCR, the repertoire was profiled, and TCRdb retains in-frame clones only, with some absent. The table includes about 960,000 clones, over 60% detected once. The source material was memory CD4+ T cells sorted from blood. Subset noted: CD45RA-negative fraction. The source is a man younger than 35 in good health.

This chain uses TRBV30 with TRBJ2-7, with a weak D call TRBD1 (6 bases). V was shortened by 0 bases and J by 2 bases, with 17 bases between the two germline ends. This CDR3 is built from 16 residues. CDR1 GTSNPN and CDR2 SVGIG come from the germline V gene (reference sequence). The CDR3 bases are TGTGCCTGGAGTGTACTAGGGCAGGGGAATACCTACGAGCAGTACTTC. It specifies CAWSVLGQGNTYEQYF. The full variable domain, with the rest looked up from reference TRBV30 and TRBJ2-7, is SQTIHQWPATLVQPVGSPLSLECTVEGTSNPNLYWYRQAAGRGLQLLFYSVGIGQISSEVPQNLSASRPQDRQFILSSKKLLLSDSGFYLCAWSVLGQGNTYEQYFGPGTRLTVT.

J is TRBJ2-7 and V is TRBV6-5; 8 bases agree with TRBD1. There are 13 residues in the CDR3. V trimming: 5 bases; J trimming: 11 bases; junction bases outside the gene matches: 11. Germline CDR1 and CDR2: MNHEY and SVGAGI. CDR3: CASSETGAPTKYF. In nucleotides, the CDR3 is TGTGCCAGCAGTGAGACAGGGGCGCCCACGAAGTACTTC.

This clone occurred once. In the same sample, other DNA sequences code for this CDR3. V usage is TRBV5-4 and J usage is TRBJ2-1, with D unresolved. The CDR3 length is 11 residues. Germline values: CDR1 SGHNT, CDR2 YYREEE (reference sequence). Trimming left V 3 bases short and J 5 bases short, with 3 bases between. The DNA for the CDR3 is TGTGCCAGCAGCTCAAACAATGAGCAGTTCTTC. Protein product: CASSSNNEQFF.

The V gene is TRBV9, the J gene TRBJ2-2; TRBD1 agrees at 8 bases. Germline CDR1 and CDR2: SGDLS and YYNGEE. J gave up 4 bases and V 3 bases, and 8 bases lay outside the gene matches. The CDR3 length is 16 residues. CDR3 amino acids: CASSDGQGALTGELFF. The CDR3 region has the DNA TGTGCCAGCAGCGACGGACAGGGAGCCCTCACCGGGGAGCTGTTTTTT.

The chain couples TRBV2 to TRBJ2-5; 11 nucleotides match TRBD1. The CDR3 is 11 amino acids. The V gene end was trimmed by 8 bases and the J gene end by 14 bases; junction bases not matched to a gene: 7. Germline V lookup: CDR1 SNHLY, CDR2 FYNNEI. This CDR3 is CASGTGTGGYF. The CDR3 coding sequence is TGTGCCAGCGGTACGGGGACAGGGGGATACTTC.

The rearrangement joins TRBV7-9 to TRBJ1-4; a weak D match, TRBD1 (5 bases). Germline V gene sequence: CDR1 SEHNR, CDR2 FQNEAQ (reference sequence). This CDR3 region has 15 residues. Trimming pared 5 bases from V and 8 bases from J, leaving 18 bases between. CDR3 in DNA: TGTGCCAGCAGCCCTTCGGGGGGGTCGGGCGAAAAACTGTTTTTT. This sequence encodes CASSPSGGSGEKLFF.

The chain employs TRBV11-2 and TRBJ2-5; no reliable D call. The CDR3 is 12 residues long. From germline, CDR1 is SGHAT and CDR2 FQNNGV. The V gene lost 8 bases and the J gene lost 3 bases, with 10 bases spanning the gap. The DNA for the CDR3 is TGTGCCAGCTCCTCTCACAAAGAGACCCAGTACTTC. Its protein is CASSSHKETQYF.

The chain joins TRBV19 to TRBJ1-1, with 9 bases that match TRBD1. Germline lookup yields CDR1 LNHDA and CDR2 SQIVND (reference sequence). The trim removed 5 bases at V and 2 bases at J, leaving 3 bases unmatched. The CDR3 has 14 residues. The CDR3 DNA reads as TGTGCCAGTAGTCGACAGGGGGGAAACACTGAAGCTTTCTTT. The encoded protein is CASSRQGGNTEAFF.

This clone was observed once. The junction differs from germline at one of its ends, possibly a read error. The V and J genes are TRBV6-1 and TRBJ2-5, with D maybe TRBD1 (5 bases). This CDR3 region has 12 residues. Germline V CDR1 and CDR2: MNHNS, SASEGT. The CDR3 loop is CAGRALGETQYF. The DNA of the CDR3 is TGTGCCGGCAGGGCCCTGGGGGAGACCCAGTACTTC.

A note on this clone: The same CDR3 arises from other DNA sequences in this sample as well. CDR3 nucleotide sequence: TGTGCCAGCAGTTACGGCGGACTAGGTTCCTACGAGCAGTACTTC. Protein sequence: CASSYGGLGSYEQYF. The rearrangement uses TRBV6-5 and TRBJ2-7; TRBD2 aligns across 7 bases. This CDR3 region has 15 residues. Per germline, CDR1 MNHEY and CDR2 SVGAGI. Germline trimming cut 2 bases from V and 1 base from J; bases unmatched to any gene: 5.

The CDR3 DNA reads as TGTGCCAGCAGTATGGCTAAGATCGGGACAGATACGCAGTATTTT. Protein product: CASSMAKIGTDTQYF. The chain couples TRBV28 to TRBJ2-3; D not certain. Trimming left V 5 bases short and J 3 bases short, with 15 bases between. The CDR3 runs 15 residues. Germline V lookup: CDR1 MDHEN, CDR2 SYDVKM.

This chain joins TRBV4-3 and TRBJ1-1, with a tentative D call TRBD1 (6 bases). The CDR3 totals 14 residues. The ends were cut back, 0 bases at V and 6 bases at J, with 11 bases in the middle. The germline gives CDR1 LGHNA, CDR2 YSLEER. CDR3: CASSQDTGAPEAFF. The DNA of the CDR3 is TGCGCCAGCAGCCAAGATACGGGGGCCCCTGAAGCTTTCTTT.

The rearrangement uses TRBV7-2 and TRBJ2-1; 12 bases map to TRBD2. The J segment lost 5 bases and the V segment lost 6 bases, leaving 5 bases of the junction unmatched. Per the germline V gene, CDR1 is SGHTA and CDR2 is FQGNSA. This CDR3 is 15 amino acids long. CDR3 in amino acids: CASRRTSGIDNEQFF. CDR3 DNA: TGTGCCAGCAGGCGGACTAGCGGGATAGACAATGAGCAGTTCTTC.

The chain carries TRBV5-6 and TRBJ2-7; no clear D gene. This CDR3 is 13 amino acids long. Per germline, CDR1 SGHDT and CDR2 YYEEEE. The V end was cut by 6 bases, the J end by 4 bases, with 14 bases between. This CDR3 reads CASTLIQGYEQYF. The CDR3, as DNA: TGTGCCAGCACCTTAATACAAGGATACGAGCAGTACTTC.

At least ten counts were recorded for this clone. The gene calls are TRBV25-1 and TRBJ1-1; unclear D gene. Germline loops: CDR1 MGHDK, CDR2 SYGVNS. V was clipped by 4 bases and J by 8 bases, with 8 bases between them. This CDR3 is 11 amino acids long. The CDR3 coding sequence is TGTGCCAGCAGTGTATACCGGGAAGCTTTCTTT. It encodes CASSVYREAFF.

This clone came up a few times. The chain carries TRBV19 and TRBJ1-1; tentatively, D is TRBD1 (6 bases). Trimming cost V 9 bases and J 1 base, with 12 bases left between them. This CDR3 region has 13 residues. The germline V gene has CDR1 LNHDA and CDR2 SQIVND (reference sequence). As DNA, the CDR3 is TGTGCCAGCATGCTACAGGGGAACACTGAAGCTTTCTTT. Translation: CASMLQGNTEAFF.

As regards this clone: This specimen includes other DNA sequences encoding the same CDR3. The V and J genes are TRBV29-1 and TRBJ2-5, with TRBD2 matching over 13 bases. Looked up from germline, CDR1 is SQVTM and CDR2 is ANQGSEA. J lost 4 bases, V lost 4 bases, and 0 bases had no gene match. The CDR3 contains 13 residues. As DNA, the CDR3 is TGCAGCGTTGGGACTAGCGGGAGAGAGACCCAGTACTTC. Translation gives CSVGTSGRETQYF.

The chain combines TRBV6-1 with TRBJ1-6, with 9 nucleotides matching TRBD1. The V and J ends lost 2 bases and 0 bases, in that order; junction bases with no gene match: 5. The CDR3 is 18 residues long. Germline CDR1 MNHNS, CDR2 SASEGT. CDR3 coding DNA: TGTGCCAGCAGTGAACAAGACAGGGGGGGCTCCTATAATTCACCCCTCCACTTT. This gives the protein CASSEQDRGGSYNSPLHF.

The J gene is TRBJ2-1, the V gene TRBV10-3, with TRBD2 identical over 7 bases. Germline values: CDR1 ENHRY, CDR2 SYGVKD. This CDR3 contains 15 residues. Trimming took 6 bases from V and 9 from J; bases not matched to a gene: 14. The CDR3 sequence: CAIRAALAILSEQFF. The CDR3 coding sequence is TGTGCCATCAGGGCGGCACTAGCGATTCTCAGTGAGCAGTTCTTC.

V gene TRBV7-9 combines with J gene TRBJ2-5, with 7 bases aligning to TRBD1. Gene TRBJ2-7 matches the end of the DNA better, so the J call may be wrong. Looked up from germline, CDR1 is SEHNR and CDR2 is FQNEAQ (reference sequence). This CDR3 comprises 14 residues. The CDR3 DNA reads as TGTGCCAGCAGCTTAGACAGGGGAAACAACGAGCAGTACTTC. Protein product: CASSLDRGNNEQYF.

The rearrangement uses TRBV5-1 and TRBJ1-2, with D perhaps TRBD1 (5 bases). CDR3 size: 15 residues. V was pared by 0 bases and J by 2 bases, with 11 bases between. CDR1 is SGHRS and CDR2 is YFSETQ in the germline V gene. The CDR3 bases are TGCGCCAGCAGCTTGGACAGGCTCGTGAACTATGGCTACACCTTC. This sequence encodes CASSLDRLVNYGYTF.

This sequence joins TRBV7-2 and TRBJ2-1; no firm D call. Germline V lookup: CDR1 SGHTA, CDR2 FQGNSA. CDR3 length equals 15 residues. With 1 base removed from V and 7 bases from J, the gap between germline ends came to 14 bases. CDR3 residues: CASSLGSRRANEQFF. As DNA, the CDR3 is TGTGCCAGCAGCTTAGGTAGCAGAAGGGCAAATGAGCAGTTCTTC.

This chain connects TRBV6-6 to TRBJ2-7; D remains unclear. Trimming removed 8 bases from V and 2 bases from J, with 7 bases in between. CDR3 size: 11 residues. Per germline, CDR1 MNHNY and CDR2 SVGAGI (reference sequence). The CDR3 here is CASGLAYEQYF. In nucleotides, the CDR3 is TGTGCCAGCGGTTTGGCCTACGAGCAGTACTTC.

Of note for this clone: Other DNA sequences of this sample code for an identical CDR3. This rearrangement joins TRBV6-1 to TRBJ2-2; 10 nucleotides match TRBD1. Germline V CDR1 and CDR2: MNHNS, SASEGT. Losses at the gene ends were 6 bases for V and 3 bases for J; bases not matched to a gene: 1. The CDR3 contains 14 residues. CDR3 amino acids: CASRGQGDTGELFF. The CDR3 DNA sequence: TGTGCCAGCAGAGGACAGGGGGACACCGGGGAGCTGTTTTTT.

This clone was seen a handful of times. J is TRBJ2-5 and V is TRBV25-1; D gene uncertain. In germline, CDR1 is MGHDK, CDR2 SYGVNS. The CDR3 consists of 14 residues. V lost 3 bases, J lost 4 bases, and 12 bases lay in between. The CDR3 reads CASSDPATGETQYF. The CDR3 DNA is TGTGCCAGCAGTGACCCCGCGACGGGAGAGACCCAGTACTTC.

This chain uses TRBV4-1 with TRBJ2-3; 13 bases align to TRBD2. The CDR3 consists of 17 residues. Germline V gene data show CDR1 as MGHRA and CDR2 as YSYEKL. After removal of 1 base from V and 3 bases from J, the junction contained 4 bases not matched to a gene. In nucleotides, the CDR3 is TGCGCCAGCAGCCAAGTGGGGACTAGCGGGGCGACAGATACGCAGTATTTT. As protein: CASSQVGTSGATDTQYF.

V and J are TRBV7-9 and TRBJ1-1; TRBD1 aligns across 7 bases. With V trimmed by 5 bases and J by 2 bases, 5 bases remained unmatched. Germline V gives CDR1 SEHNR, CDR2 FQNEAQ (reference sequence). CDR3 size: 14 residues. For the CDR3, the DNA is TGTGCCAGCAGCCGACAGGGTTTAAACACTGAAGCTTTCTTT. It yields the protein CASSRQGLNTEAFF.